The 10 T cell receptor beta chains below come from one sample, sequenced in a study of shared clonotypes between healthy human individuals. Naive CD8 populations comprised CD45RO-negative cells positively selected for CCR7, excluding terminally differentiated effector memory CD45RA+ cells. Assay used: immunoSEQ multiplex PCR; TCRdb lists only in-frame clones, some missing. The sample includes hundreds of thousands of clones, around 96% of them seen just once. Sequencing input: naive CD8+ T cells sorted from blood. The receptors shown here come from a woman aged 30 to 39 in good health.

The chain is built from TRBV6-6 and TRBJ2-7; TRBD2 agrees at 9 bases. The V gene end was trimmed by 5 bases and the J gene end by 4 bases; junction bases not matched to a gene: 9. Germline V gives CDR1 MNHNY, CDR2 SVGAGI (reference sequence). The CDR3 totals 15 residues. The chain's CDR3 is CASSRTGTSLYEQYF. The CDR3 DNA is TGTGCCAGCAGTAGAACCGGGACTAGCCTTTACGAGCAGTACTTC.

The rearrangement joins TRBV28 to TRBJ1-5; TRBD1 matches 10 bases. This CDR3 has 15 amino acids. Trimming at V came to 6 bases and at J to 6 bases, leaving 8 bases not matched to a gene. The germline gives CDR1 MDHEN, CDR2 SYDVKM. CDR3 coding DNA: TGTGCCAGCAGCCTGCGGGACAGGGGCCGTCAGCCCCAGCATTTT. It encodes CASSLRDRGRQPQHF.

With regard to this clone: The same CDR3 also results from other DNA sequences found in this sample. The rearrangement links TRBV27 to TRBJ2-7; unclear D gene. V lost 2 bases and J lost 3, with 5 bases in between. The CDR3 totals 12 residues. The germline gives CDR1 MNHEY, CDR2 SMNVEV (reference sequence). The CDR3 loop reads CASSLNGYEQYF. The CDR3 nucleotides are TGTGCCAGCAGTTTAAACGGCTACGAGCAGTACTTC.

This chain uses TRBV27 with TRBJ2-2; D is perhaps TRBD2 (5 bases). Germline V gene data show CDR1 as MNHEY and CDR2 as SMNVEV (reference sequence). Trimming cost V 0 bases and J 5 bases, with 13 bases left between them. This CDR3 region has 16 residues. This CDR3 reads CASSLSLWSGTGELFF. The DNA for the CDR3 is TGTGCCAGCAGTTTATCGCTTTGGTCGGGGACCGGGGAGCTGTTTTTT.

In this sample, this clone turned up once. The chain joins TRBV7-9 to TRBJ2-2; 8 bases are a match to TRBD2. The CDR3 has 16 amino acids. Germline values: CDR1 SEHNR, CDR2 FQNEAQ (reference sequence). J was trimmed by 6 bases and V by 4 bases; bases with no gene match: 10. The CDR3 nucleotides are TGTGCCAGCAGCTCCATAGAGCGGGAGAGGTCCGGGGAGCTGTTTTTT. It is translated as CASSSIERERSGELFF.

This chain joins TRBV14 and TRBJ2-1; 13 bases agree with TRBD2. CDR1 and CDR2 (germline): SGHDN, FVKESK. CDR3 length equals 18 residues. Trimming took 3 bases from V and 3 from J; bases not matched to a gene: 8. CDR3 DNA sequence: TGTGCCAGCAGCCACCAATATGGACTAGCGGGAGACTACAATGAGCAGTTCTTC. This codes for CASSHQYGLAGDYNEQFF.

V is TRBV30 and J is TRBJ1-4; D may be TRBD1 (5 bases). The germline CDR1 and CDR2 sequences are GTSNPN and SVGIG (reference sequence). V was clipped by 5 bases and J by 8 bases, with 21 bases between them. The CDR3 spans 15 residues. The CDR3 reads CAWDRMGGNQEKLFF. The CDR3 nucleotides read TGTGCCTGGGACCGTATGGGGGGGAATCAAGAAAAACTGTTTTTT.

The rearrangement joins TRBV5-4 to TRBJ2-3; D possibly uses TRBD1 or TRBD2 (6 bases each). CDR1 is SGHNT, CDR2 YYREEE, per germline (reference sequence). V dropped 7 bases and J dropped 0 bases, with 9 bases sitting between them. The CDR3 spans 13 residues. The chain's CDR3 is CASGGPSTDTQYF. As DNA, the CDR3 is TGTGCCAGCGGGGGGCCGAGCACAGATACGCAGTATTTT.

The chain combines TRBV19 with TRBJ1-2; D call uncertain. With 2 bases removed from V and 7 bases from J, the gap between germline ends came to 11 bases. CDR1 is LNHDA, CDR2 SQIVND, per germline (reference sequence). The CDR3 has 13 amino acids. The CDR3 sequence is CASSITESGGYTF. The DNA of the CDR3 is TGTGCCAGTAGTATAACAGAATCGGGTGGCTACACCTTC. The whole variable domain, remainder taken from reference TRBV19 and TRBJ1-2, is DGGITQSPKYLFRKEGQNVTLSCEQNLNHDAMYWYRQDPGQGLRLIYYSQIVNDFQKGDIAEGYSVSREKKESFPLTVTSAQKNPTAFYLCASSITESGGYTFGSGTRLTVV.

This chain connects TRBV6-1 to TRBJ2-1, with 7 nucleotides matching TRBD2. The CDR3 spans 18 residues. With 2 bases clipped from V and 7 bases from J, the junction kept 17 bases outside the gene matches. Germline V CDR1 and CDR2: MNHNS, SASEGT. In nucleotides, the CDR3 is TGTGCCAGCAGTGAATTTTTGTCGGTTAGGACTAGTATGAATGAGCAGTTCTTC. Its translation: CASSEFLSVRTSMNEQFF.